This T cell receptor (beta chain) was identified during a study of T cell repertoires in cytomegalovirus infection. In the study overall: From public TCR beta signatures came an indication of both CMV infection and matching HLA type. Findings and caveats of the study: Identification of carriers of CMV plus the relevant HLA was achieved through cumulative public TCR beta family frequency. HLA-C-restricted TCR beta clonotypes specific for CMV led the ex vivo response.

From the reads, TCRdb called clonotypes with MiXCR, one entry per CDR3 protein. This sample has approximately 500,000 distinct CDR3 sequences, with approximately 15% found just once. Points on this clonotype: Its antigen is not known.

V was clipped by 0 bases and J by 6 bases; unmatched bases: 13. Germline V gene lookup returns CDR1 MGHRA and CDR2 YSYEKL. The CDR3 extends over 17 amino acids. Material: CD8+ T cells from PBMCs. The chain carries TRBV4-1 and TRBJ2-7, with 8 bases matching TRBD1. This clonotype originated in a human donor in good health (CMV status not recorded). Some clones in this sample may be carry-over from other donors' samples. In DNA, the CDR3 is TGCGCCAGCAGCCAAGACGGGGCAGGGGGCTTATTCCCCGAGCAGTACTTC. This sequence encodes CASSQDGAGGLFPEQYF.